The sequence of this T cell receptor (beta chain) was determined in a study of response to subunit inactivated influenza vaccine (dated by TCRdb to 2016 to 2019). For the study in its entirety: The study used deep quantitative T cell receptor repertoire profiling to track responses to a trivalent subunit inactivated influenza vaccine.

The method behind the library was RT-PCR. The run used an Illumina HiSeq 2500. Clones were called with MiXCR by TCRdb after fastp trimmed the public reads at Q25, and only in-frame beta chains were retained. Every entry covers one CDR3 protein and lists the most common genes and DNA from its rows. This sample comprises about 570,000 distinct CDR3 sequences, about 11% of them detected only once. The top ten constitute more than 9.5% of the sample. This clonotype has just a few counts. It has no known antigen specificity. No much larger clonotype is one base removed from it; base qualities were not supplied. V loses 10 bases at its end and J loses 4 bases; junction bases beyond the gene matches: 11. The CDR3 goes from the cysteine to the phenylalanine over 14 residues. Left in the record is the CDR3 DNA by itself, 42 bases read in frame from the first base. Study-wide conclusions, independent of this receptor: It was suggested by the authors that each seasonal influenza vaccination may recruit only a limited number of new T cells.

This sample was also put to use in a study of T cells expressing NK-cell markers. As that second paper reports: The TCR beta cDNA libraries were made using 5'RACE template switching, a step that added both a universal primer site and unique molecular identifiers. In sorted CD3+CD56+NKG2C+, CD3+CD56+NKG2C- and CD3+CD56-NKG2C+ T-cell subsets from about 8 donors, TCR beta-chain repertoires were profiled. Of the eight sequenced donors, seven were found to be HCMV-seropositive and one was found to be HCMV-seronegative. To restrict sorting to alphabetaTCR-expressing T cells, an anti-gammadeltaTCR antibody was added in several experiments. In six donors, the dominant CD3+CD56+NKG2C+ clonotypes ranked among the top 10 CD8+ clonotypes, making up about 1.0-7.5% of CD8+ T cells. Those dominant clonotypes were again the most abundant among CD3+CD56-NKG2C+ cells in a handful of donors, at about 25-60.1%. It remained unclear whether the expanded NKG2C-expressing T cell clones were specific for HCMV antigens. The eight sequenced donors were randomly selected healthy volunteers, three men and five women. HCMV-specific IgG was detected in serum with a commercial ELISA kit to determine HCMV serostatus. Peripheral blood mononuclear cells were isolated from blood by Ficoll density gradient centrifugation. For 5 or 6 donors, unsorted PBMC were also used to sequence bulk peripheral blood T-cell repertoires. cDNA synthesis was primed from the TCR beta constant segment and was followed by two successive PCR amplification steps. Libraries were sequenced as 2 x 150 bp reads on Illumina HiSeq 2000/2500, MiSeq or NextSeq. Reads were demultiplexed and grouped by UMI with MIGEC, and clonotypes were assembled and quantified with MiTCR. To exclude erroneous sequences, any TCR cDNA sequence not supported by at least two reads was discarded. The tcR package was used for downstream repertoire analysis, and clonotypes were matched between fractions using CDR3 nucleotide sequence together with V segment. VDJmatch was used to annotate antigen specificity against VDJdb, with one amino acid substitution in CDR3 permitted.

The rearrangement combines TRBV12-3 or TRBV12-4 with TRBJ1-2; TRBD1 matches 8 bases in the middle. Material: PBMCs from blood, obtained on the day of vaccination. This receptor was obtained from a man aged 50-60 years who received an inactivated influenza vaccine. Donor details come from another sample of the same person, matched by shared clones. The DNA sequence follows: TGTGCCACCAGGACAGGGAGCGTCGGCTATGGCTACACCTTC. Translated, this gives CATRTGSVGYGYTF.